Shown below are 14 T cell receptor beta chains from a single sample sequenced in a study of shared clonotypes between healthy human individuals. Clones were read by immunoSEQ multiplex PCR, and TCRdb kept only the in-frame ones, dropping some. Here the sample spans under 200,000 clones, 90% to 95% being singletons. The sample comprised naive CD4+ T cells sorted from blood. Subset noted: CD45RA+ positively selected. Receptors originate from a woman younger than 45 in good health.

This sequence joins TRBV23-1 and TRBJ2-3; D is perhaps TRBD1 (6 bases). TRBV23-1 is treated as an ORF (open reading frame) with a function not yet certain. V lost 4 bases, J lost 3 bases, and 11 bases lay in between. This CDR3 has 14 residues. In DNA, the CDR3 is TGCGCCAGCAGTCGTCACAGGGAGACAGATACGCAGTATTTT. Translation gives CASSRHRETDTQYF.

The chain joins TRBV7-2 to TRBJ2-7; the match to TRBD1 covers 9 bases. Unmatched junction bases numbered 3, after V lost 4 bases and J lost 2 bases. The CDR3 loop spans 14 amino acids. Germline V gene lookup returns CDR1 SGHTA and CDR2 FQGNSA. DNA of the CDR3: TGTGCCAGCAGCTCGGGACAGGGCCCCTACGAGCAGTACTTC. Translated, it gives CASSSGQGPYEQYF.

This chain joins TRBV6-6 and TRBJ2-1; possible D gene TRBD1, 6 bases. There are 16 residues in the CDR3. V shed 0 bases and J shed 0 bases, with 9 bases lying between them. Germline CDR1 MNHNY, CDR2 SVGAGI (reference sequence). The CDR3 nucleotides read TGTGCCAGCAGTTACTCGATAGGGGGCTCCTACAATGAGCAGTTCTTC. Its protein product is CASSYSIGGSYNEQFF.

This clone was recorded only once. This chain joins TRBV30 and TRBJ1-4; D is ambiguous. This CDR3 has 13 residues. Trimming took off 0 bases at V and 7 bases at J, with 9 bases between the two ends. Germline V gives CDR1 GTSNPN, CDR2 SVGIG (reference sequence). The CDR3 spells CAWSVRGGEKLFF. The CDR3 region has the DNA TGTGCCTGGAGTGTTCGGGGTGGTGAAAAACTGTTTTTT.

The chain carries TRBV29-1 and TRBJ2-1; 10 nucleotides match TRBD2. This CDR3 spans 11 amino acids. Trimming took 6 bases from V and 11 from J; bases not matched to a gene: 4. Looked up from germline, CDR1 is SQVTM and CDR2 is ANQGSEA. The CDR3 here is CSVGLAEQQFF. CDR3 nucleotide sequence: TGCAGCGTAGGACTAGCGGAGCAGCAGTTCTTC.

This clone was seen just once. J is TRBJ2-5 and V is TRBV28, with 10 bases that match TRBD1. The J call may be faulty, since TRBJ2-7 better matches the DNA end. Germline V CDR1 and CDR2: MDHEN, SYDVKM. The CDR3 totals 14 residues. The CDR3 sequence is CASRLVGQGGEQYF. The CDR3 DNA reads TGTGCCAGCAGGCTTGTAGGACAGGGGGGCGAGCAGTACTTC.

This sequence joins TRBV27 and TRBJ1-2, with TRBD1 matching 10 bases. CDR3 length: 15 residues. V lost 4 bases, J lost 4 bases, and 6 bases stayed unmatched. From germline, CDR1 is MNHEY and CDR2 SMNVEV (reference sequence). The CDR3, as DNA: TGTGCCAGCAGTTCAGGACAGGGGGGGGTCTATGGCTACACCTTC. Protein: CASSSGQGGVYGYTF.

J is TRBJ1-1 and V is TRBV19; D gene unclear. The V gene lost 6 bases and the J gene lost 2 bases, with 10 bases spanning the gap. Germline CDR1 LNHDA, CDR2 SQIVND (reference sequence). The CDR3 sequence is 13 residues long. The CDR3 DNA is TGTGCCAGTAGCTTGAGGGAAAACACTGAAGCTTTCTTT. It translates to CASSLRENTEAFF.

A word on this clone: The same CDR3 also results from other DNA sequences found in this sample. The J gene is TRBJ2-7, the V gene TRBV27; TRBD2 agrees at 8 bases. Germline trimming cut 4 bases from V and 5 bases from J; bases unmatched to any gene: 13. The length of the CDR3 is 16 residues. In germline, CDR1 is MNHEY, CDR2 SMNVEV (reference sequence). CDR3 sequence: CASSYLPGGGLDEQYF. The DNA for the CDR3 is TGTGCCAGCAGTTATCTTCCGGGCGGGGGGCTAGACGAGCAGTACTTC.

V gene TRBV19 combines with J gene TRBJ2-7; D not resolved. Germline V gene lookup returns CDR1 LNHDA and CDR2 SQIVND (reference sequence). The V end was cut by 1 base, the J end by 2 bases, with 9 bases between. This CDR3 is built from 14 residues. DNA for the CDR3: TGTGCCAGTAGTATAGCCAGGACCCCCTACGAGCAGTACTTC. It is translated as CASSIARTPYEQYF. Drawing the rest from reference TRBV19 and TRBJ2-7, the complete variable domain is DGGITQSPKYLFRKEGQNVTLSCEQNLNHDAMYWYRQDPGQGLRLIYYSQIVNDFQKGDIAEGYSVSREKKESFPLTVTSAQKNPTAFYLCASSIARTPYEQYFGPGTRLTVT.

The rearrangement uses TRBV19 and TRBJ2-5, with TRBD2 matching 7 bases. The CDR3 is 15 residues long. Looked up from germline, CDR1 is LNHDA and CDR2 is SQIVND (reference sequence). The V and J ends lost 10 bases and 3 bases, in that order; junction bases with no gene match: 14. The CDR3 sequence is CAISRTSEYKETQYF. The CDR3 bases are TGTGCCATCTCGCGGACTAGTGAGTATAAAGAGACCCAGTACTTC.

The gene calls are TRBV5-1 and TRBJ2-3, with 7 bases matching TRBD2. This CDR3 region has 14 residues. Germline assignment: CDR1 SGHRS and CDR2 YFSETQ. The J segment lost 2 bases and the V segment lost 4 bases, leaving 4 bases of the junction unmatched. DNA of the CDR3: TGCGCCAGCAGCGGGACTACCGCCACAGATACGCAGTATTTT. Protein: CASSGTTATDTQYF.

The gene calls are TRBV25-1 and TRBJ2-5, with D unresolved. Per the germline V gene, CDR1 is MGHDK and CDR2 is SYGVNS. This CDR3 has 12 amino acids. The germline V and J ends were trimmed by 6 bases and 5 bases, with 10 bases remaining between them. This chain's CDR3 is CASRGTVETQYF. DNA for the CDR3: TGTGCCAGCAGAGGAACAGTGGAGACCCAGTACTTC.

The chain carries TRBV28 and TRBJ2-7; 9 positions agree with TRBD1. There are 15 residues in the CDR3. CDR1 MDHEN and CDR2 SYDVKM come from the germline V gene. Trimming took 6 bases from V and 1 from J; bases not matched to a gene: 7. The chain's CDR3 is CASRGAGTGSYEQYF. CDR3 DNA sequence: TGTGCCAGCAGAGGGGCGGGGACAGGGTCCTACGAGCAGTACTTC.